A single sample gave rise to the 25 T cell receptor beta chains below, sequenced in a study of T cells in Graves' hyperthyroidism and ophthalmopathy. Researchers took RNA transcripts and amplified the TCR beta CDR3 regions from them. First-round RT-PCR with HTBI primers amplified the TCR CDR3 region. From the multiplex PCR reads, TCRdb called clonotypes with MiXCR, one entry per CDR3 protein. The sample has roughly 710,000 distinct CDR3 sequences; about a third are singletons. The sample taken for sequencing was blood. The source is a woman in her thirties or forties with Graves' hyperthyroidism.

The CDR3 bases are TGCAGTGCTAGGAACAAGAGGGTGGGGACTCCGCCTCCCTACGAGCAGTACTTC. Its translation is CSARNKRVGTPPPYEQYF. This chain links TRBV20-1 with TRBJ2-7; tentatively, D is TRBD2 (6 bases). CDR1 is DFQATT and CDR2 is SNEGSKA in the germline V gene (reference sequence). The V and J ends lost 3 bases and 2 bases respectively, with 26 bases between them. The CDR3 loop spans 18 amino acids.

In its sample, this clonotype was seen a few times. The chain combines TRBV9 with TRBJ1-2, with no clear D. In germline, CDR1 is SGDLS, CDR2 YYNGEE. This CDR3 has 12 residues. V lost 4 bases and J lost 2, with 6 bases in between. In nucleotides, the CDR3 is TGTGCCAGCAGCAAAATAAACTATGGCTACACCTTC. This sequence encodes CASSKINYGYTF.

V is TRBV29-1 and J is TRBJ2-5; D is unresolved. V lost 4 bases and J lost 1, with 10 bases in between. Germline V lookup: CDR1 SQVTM, CDR2 ANQGSEA. The CDR3 totals 13 residues. The CDR3 protein is CSVVLHTQETQYF. For the CDR3, the DNA is TGCAGCGTTGTATTACACACCCAAGAGACCCAGTACTTC.

This clonotype has a single count. The CDR3 sequence is CASSPYSSDNEQFF. The CDR3 DNA sequence: TGTGCCAGCAGCCCCTATTCGAGTGACAATGAGCAGTTCTTC. The chain carries TRBV7-2 and TRBJ2-1; D call uncertain. Germline CDR1 and CDR2: SGHTA and FQGNSA. The CDR3 extends over 14 amino acids. V lost 5 bases, J lost 5 bases, and 13 bases lay in between.

Details on this clonotype: The junction does not match germline at one end; this may be a read error. The chain uses TRBV7-3 and TRBJ2-5; 7 bases match TRBD2. The CDR3 runs to 19 residues. Per the germline V gene, CDR1 is SGHTA and CDR2 is FQGTGA. Here the CDR3 reads CASSPPLGWAGANRETQYF. For the CDR3, the DNA is TGCGCCAGCAGCCCGCCGTTGGGTTGGGCGGGAGCAAACCGGGAGACCCAGTACTTC.

This chain joins TRBV9 and TRBJ1-2, with D possibly being TRBD1 (6 bases). The V gene lost 4 bases and the J gene lost 7 bases, with 20 bases spanning the gap. Germline V gene lookup returns CDR1 SGDLS and CDR2 YYNGEE. CDR3 size: 15 residues. CDR3 residues: CASSSGQIRAGGYTF. The CDR3 DNA is TGTGCCAGCAGCTCCGGACAGATCCGAGCGGGTGGCTACACCTTC.

This chain joins TRBV19 and TRBJ2-2, with D unclear. Germline V lookup: CDR1 LNHDA, CDR2 SQIVND (reference sequence). The V gene lost 1 base and the J gene lost 0 bases, with 9 bases spanning the gap. This CDR3 has 16 amino acids. The CDR3: CASSIASLANTGELFF. CDR3 DNA: TGTGCCAGTAGTATAGCGAGCCTCGCGAACACCGGGGAGCTGTTTTTT.

This clonotype showed up just once. The chain combines TRBV29-1 with TRBJ2-5; 13 nucleotides line up with TRBD2. CDR1 and CDR2 from the germline V gene are SQVTM and ANQGSEA. CDR3 length: 15 amino acids. J was trimmed by 5 bases and V by 8 bases; bases with no gene match: 11. The CDR3 nucleotides are TGCAGCCATCCACTAGCGGGGGGGCGTTTGGAGACCCAGTACTTC. Translated, it gives CSHPLAGGRLETQYF.

The chain has TRBV10-3 and TRBJ2-2; 7 nucleotides agree with TRBD1. V lost 0 bases, J lost 9 bases, and 7 bases stayed unmatched. This CDR3 has 15 residues. Germline lookup yields CDR1 ENHRY and CDR2 SYGVKD. CDR3 nucleotide sequence: TGTGCCATCAGTGAGTCAAGCGACAGGGACAGGGAGCTGTTTTTT. This codes for CAISESSDRDRELFF.

Many counts were recorded for this clonotype. This chain uses TRBV7-9 with TRBJ2-2, with a weak D call TRBD1 (5 bases). Germline V gene sequence: CDR1 SEHNR, CDR2 FQNEAQ (reference sequence). Trimming took off 1 base at V and 2 bases at J, with 8 bases between the two ends. The CDR3 extends over 15 amino acids. The CDR3 loop is CASSLGTHNTGELFF. CDR3 nucleotides: TGTGCCAGCAGCTTAGGGACACACAACACCGGGGAGCTGTTTTTT.

This clonotype was found many times. The chain recombines TRBV2 with TRBJ2-2; perhaps TRBD2 as D (5 bases). The germline CDR1 and CDR2 sequences are SNHLY and FYNNEI. The CDR3 is made up of 14 amino acids. Deletions cut 6 bases from V and 7 bases from J, with 15 bases between. The CDR3 DNA sequence: TGTGCCAGCAGAGACGCGGAGGTGGGCGGGGAGCTGTTTTTT. It is translated as CASRDAEVGGELFF.

The chain couples TRBV28 to TRBJ2-5; D unresolved. From germline, CDR1 is MDHEN and CDR2 SYDVKM. Between the trimmed V and J ends, which lost 7 bases and 2 bases, there was a span of 14 bases. The CDR3 is made up of 14 amino acids. In nucleotides, the CDR3 is TGTGCCAGCACCGATTACAGAAATCAAGAGACCCAGTACTTC. Protein product: CASTDYRNQETQYF.

The CDR3 loop reads CASSLDGLAGVPQFF. The CDR3 nucleotides read TGTGCCAGCAGTTTGGATGGACTAGCGGGGGTGCCGCAGTTCTTC. The chain carries TRBV12-3 or TRBV12-4 and TRBJ2-5, with 13 bases fitting TRBD2. Matching the DNA end better, TRBJ2-1 makes the J call doubtful. This CDR3 region has 15 residues.

Details on this clonotype: A much larger clone sits a single nucleotide away, making a read error possible. The rearrangement links TRBV19 to TRBJ1-5; TRBD1 aligns across 9 bases. The CDR3 length is 15 residues. Germline V gene data show CDR1 as LNHDA and CDR2 as SQIVND (reference sequence). The DNA for the CDR3 is TGTGCCAGTAGTACCCCAGGGACAGGGTATCAGTCCCAGCATTTT. It translates to CASSTPGTGYQSQHF.

At least ten counts were recorded for this clonotype. The chain carries TRBV7-2 and TRBJ1-2, with D tentatively TRBD1 (5 bases). The CDR3 runs 15 residues. Trimming left V 1 base short and J 5 bases short, with 14 bases between. Germline assignment: CDR1 SGHTA and CDR2 FQGNSA. CDR3 protein: CASSLVGAYGYGYTF. In DNA form, the CDR3 reads TGTGCCAGCAGCTTAGTAGGGGCCTACGGATATGGCTACACCTTC.

This clonotype was observed a few times. The chain is built from TRBV29-1 and TRBJ2-2; D is uncertain. The CDR3 is made up of 13 amino acids. The germline CDR1 and CDR2 sequences are SQVTM and ANQGSEA. Between the trimmed V and J ends, which lost 2 bases and 6 bases, there was a span of 10 bases. The CDR3 loop reads CSVERVTAGELFF. The CDR3 DNA sequence: TGCAGCGTTGAACGGGTTACGGCCGGGGAGCTGTTTTTT.

The chain couples TRBV5-4 to TRBJ1-5; maybe TRBD1 (5 bases). The CDR3 consists of 15 residues. The germline gives CDR1 SGHNT, CDR2 YYREEE (reference sequence). V lost 9 bases and J lost 2, with 18 bases in between. The CDR3 sequence: CANGRGGKGNQPQHF. Written as DNA, the CDR3 is TGTGCCAACGGACGGGGGGGGAAAGGCAATCAGCCCCAGCATTTT.

This clonotype was found many times. V and J are TRBV10-2 and TRBJ2-5, with D maybe TRBD1 (5 bases). CDR1 WSHSY and CDR2 SAAADI come from the germline V gene. V was pared by 6 bases and J by 3 bases, with 14 bases between. This CDR3 has 14 amino acids. CDR3 residues: CASRIQAVEETQYF. In DNA form, the CDR3 reads TGCGCCAGCAGGATACAGGCGGTGGAAGAGACCCAGTACTTC.

The chain links TRBV19 to TRBJ2-5, with D possibly being TRBD1 (5 bases). The J call may be mistaken, given a closer DNA end match to TRBJ2-1. CDR3 length: 13 amino acids. The V gene's germline CDR1 is LNHDA and CDR2 SQIVND (reference sequence). In DNA form, the CDR3 reads TGTGCCAGTAGTTCAGGGTCCTACAATGAGCAGTTCTTC. This sequence encodes CASSSGSYNEQFF.

The chain couples TRBV2 to TRBJ1-5; D gene ambiguous. The CDR3 has 12 residues. CDR1 SNHLY and CDR2 FYNNEI come from the germline V gene. V lost 10 bases to trimming and J lost 6 bases, with 13 bases between them. In DNA, the CDR3 is TGTGCCACCTCCGTGAACTCTCAGCCCCAGCATTTT. This codes for CATSVNSQPQHF.

The chain recombines TRBV5-1 with TRBJ2-6; D is unclear. The CDR3 totals 15 residues. Per germline, CDR1 SGHRS and CDR2 YFSETQ. V lost 1 base and J 3 bases, leaving 8 bases between the germline ends. This chain's CDR3 is CASSLPVLGANVLTF. The CDR3 nucleotides read TGCGCCAGCAGCTTGCCAGTCCTTGGGGCCAACGTCCTGACTTTC.

This clonotype was seen many times. V gene TRBV29-1 combines with J gene TRBJ1-1; TRBD1 aligns across 9 bases. J gave up 4 bases and V 0 bases, and 12 bases lay outside the gene matches. The germline gives CDR1 SQVTM, CDR2 ANQGSEA. This CDR3 region has 17 residues. The CDR3 is CSVEDGYRGQKGTEAFF. CDR3 coding DNA: TGCAGCGTTGAAGATGGGTACAGGGGGCAAAAAGGCACTGAAGCTTTCTTT. Full variable domain (missing parts from reference TRBV29-1 and TRBJ1-1): SAVISQKPSRDICQRGTSLTIQCQVDSQVTMMFWYRQQPGQSLTLIATANQGSEATYESGFVIDKFPISRPNLTFSTLTVSNMSPEDSSIYLCSVEDGYRGQKGTEAFFGQGTRLTVV.

The chain recombines TRBV5-5 with TRBJ2-6; no definite D call. The germline V and J ends were trimmed by 4 bases and 4 bases, with 15 bases remaining between them. There are 16 residues in the CDR3. CDR1 SGHKS and CDR2 YYEKEE come from the germline V gene (reference sequence). The chain's CDR3 is CASSDTPPGGANVLTF. In DNA, the CDR3 is TGTGCCAGCAGCGATACCCCGCCCGGAGGGGCCAACGTCCTGACTTTC.

The table lists this clonotype with many counts. This chain joins TRBV7-8 and TRBJ1-4; no firm D call. This CDR3 is built from 14 residues. Germline V gene lookup returns CDR1 SGHVS and CDR2 FQNEAQ. V lost 5 bases to trimming and J lost 8 bases, with 15 bases between them. For the CDR3, the DNA is TGTGCCAGCAGCCCGGGGATTGTTGCGGAAAAACTGTTTTTT. This translates into CASSPGIVAEKLFF.

For this clonotype: Germline is not matched at one junction end, which may reflect a read error. The chain recombines TRBV10-3 with TRBJ1-1, with D perhaps TRBD1 (5 bases). Germline assignment: CDR1 ENHRY and CDR2 SYGVKD. The CDR3 covers 14 residues. For the CDR3, the DNA is TGTGCCAGCAGTACGGGACGGGCGAACACTGAAGCTTTCTTT. Amino acid sequence: CASSTGRANTEAFF.